The next 14 T cell receptor beta chains were all read from a single sample in a study of radiotherapy plus CTLA-4 blockade in lung cancer. Clones were read by immunoSEQ multiplex PCR, and TCRdb kept only the in-frame ones, dropping some. This repertoire shows 70,000 to 85,000 clones, roughly 80% found once; its top ten account for roughly 10%. The starting material was peripheral blood, obtained from a patient treated with radiotherapy plus ipilimumab. The receptors were gathered from a human donor with non-small cell lung cancer whose response to radiotherapy plus ipilimumab could not be evaluated.

This chain links TRBV23-1 with TRBJ1-3, with 8 nucleotides matching TRBD1. TRBV23-1 is treated as an ORF (open reading frame) with a function not yet certain. The CDR3 totals 21 residues. The ends lost 6 bases at V and 0 bases at J; junction bases unmatched: 22. The CDR3 coding sequence is TGCGCCAGCAGCGAACCAAAAATCCAATCCGGGACAGGCTACTCTGGAAACACCATATATTTT. Encoded protein: CASSEPKIQSGTGYSGNTIYF.

J is TRBJ2-1 and V is TRBV7-6, with 9 bases aligning to TRBD2. The J segment lost 0 bases and the V segment lost 3 bases, leaving 3 bases of the junction unmatched. Germline CDR1 and CDR2: SGHVS and FNYEAQ. The CDR3 loop spans 16 amino acids. CDR3 loop: CASSLLAGDSYNEQFF. CDR3 nucleotide sequence: TGTGCCAGCAGCTTGTTAGCGGGAGACTCCTACAATGAGCAGTTCTTC.

The gene calls are TRBV6-1 and TRBJ1-4; TRBD1 agrees at 7 bases. Germline trimming cut 6 bases from V and 16 bases from J; bases unmatched to any gene: 11. CDR3 length: 12 residues. Germline-derived CDR1 and CDR2 are MNHNS and SASEGT. CDR3 DNA sequence: TGTGCCAGCAGCGACAGGGAACGGAACCCGTTTTTT. Its protein product is CASSDRERNPFF.

This clone showed up just a few times. A much larger clone differs by one base, so this may be a read error. V gene TRBV4-2 combines with J gene TRBJ1-1, with D hard to call. Germline assignment: CDR1 LGHNA and CDR2 YNFKEQ. V lost 3 bases and J lost 0, with 5 bases in between. CDR3 length: 13 residues. The CDR3 sequence: CASSHPLNTEAFF. CDR3 DNA: TGTGCCAGCAGCCACCCCTTGAACACTGAAGCTTTCTTT.

The CDR3 spells CASSSSYGYTF. The CDR3, as DNA: TGTGCCAGCAGCTCTTCCTATGGCTACACCTTC. V usage is TRBV7-2 and J usage is TRBJ1-2; D is undetermined. The CDR3 is 11 residues long. In germline, CDR1 is SGHTA, CDR2 FQGNSA. V was pared by 4 bases and J by 4 bases, with 4 bases between.

The chain uses TRBV27 and TRBJ2-2; 7 bases map to TRBD2. The CDR3 spans 15 residues. The germline gives CDR1 MNHEY, CDR2 SMNVEV (reference sequence). After removal of 3 bases from V and 4 bases from J, the junction contained 5 bases not matched to a gene. This CDR3 reads CASSFGGGFTGELFF. CDR3 bases: TGTGCCAGCAGTTTCGGCGGGGGATTCACCGGGGAGCTGTTTTTT.

CDR3 in DNA: TGCGCCAGCAGCTTCGGTGGCTCCTACAATGAGCAGTTCTTC. Translation: CASSFGGSYNEQFF. The chain is built from TRBV5-1 and TRBJ2-1; D gene ambiguous. The length of the CDR3 is 14 residues. The germline V gene encodes CDR1 SGHRS and CDR2 YFSETQ. The germline V and J ends were trimmed by 2 bases and 0 bases, with 6 bases remaining between them. Full variable domain (outside the CDR3, taken from reference TRBV5-1 and TRBJ2-1): KAGVTQTPRYLIKTRGQQVTLSCSPISGHRSVSWYQQTPGQGLQFLFEYFSETQRNKGNFPGRFSGRQFSNSRSEMNVSTLELGDSALYLCASSFGGSYNEQFFGPGTRLTVL.

The V call is TRBV28, the J call TRBJ1-1, with D hard to call. Trimming shortened V by 2 bases and J by 1 base, and 11 bases separated the two germline ends. CDR1 is MDHEN, CDR2 SYDVKM, per germline. The CDR3 is 15 amino acids. In DNA form, the CDR3 reads TGTGCCAGCAGTTTAGAGGAGCTCCCGAACACTGAAGCTTTCTTT. It codes for CASSLEELPNTEAFF.

This sequence joins TRBV28 and TRBJ1-4; TRBD1 is a possible D gene (6 bases). CDR1 is MDHEN and CDR2 is SYDVKM in the germline V gene. CDR3 length: 15 amino acids. V was shortened by 5 bases and J by 6 bases, with 16 bases between the two germline ends. CDR3 in DNA: TGTGCCAGCAGTCCCGGGGGGGGGCAAGATGAAAAACTGTTTTTT. Translation: CASSPGGGQDEKLFF.

The gene calls are TRBV2 and TRBJ2-7; TRBD1 agrees at 9 bases. Per germline, CDR1 SNHLY and CDR2 FYNNEI. V lost 6 bases to trimming and J lost 3 bases; unmatched junction nucleotides: 6. This CDR3 has 14 amino acids. CDR3 nucleotide sequence: TGTGCCAGCAGCGACCGGGACAGGGTCTACGAGCAGTACTTC. It yields the protein CASSDRDRVYEQYF.

The chain recombines TRBV27 with TRBJ2-1; no reliable D call. Germline CDR1 reads MNHEY; CDR2 reads SMNVEV (reference sequence). The V end lost 7 bases, the J end lost 5 bases, and 15 bases lay between the germline ends. CDR3 length: 14 amino acids. CDR3 sequence reads: CASTPGSPHNEQFF. The CDR3 DNA reads as TGTGCCAGCACCCCCGGGTCACCCCACAATGAGCAGTTCTTC.

The rearrangement uses TRBV6-1 and TRBJ1-1; 9 bases match TRBD1. Germline lookup yields CDR1 MNHNS and CDR2 SASEGT. The CDR3 sequence is 14 residues long. Unmatched junction bases numbered 7, after V lost 6 bases and J lost 5 bases. CDR3 coding DNA: TGTGCCAGCAGAAAACAGGGGGCGCGTACTGAAGCTTTCTTT. Translation gives CASRKQGARTEAFF.

This chain connects TRBV7-2 to TRBJ2-3, with D possibly being TRBD1 (7 bases). CDR3 length: 14 residues. The germline V gene has CDR1 SGHTA and CDR2 FQGNSA. V shed 4 bases and J shed 6 bases, with 14 bases lying between them. The CDR3, as DNA: TGTGCCAGCAGCTCTATCAGGGGGGAGGATACGCAGTATTTT. It yields the protein CASSSIRGEDTQYF.

This chain connects TRBV18 to TRBJ2-2; weak D call: TRBD1 (6 bases). V lost 0 bases, J lost 4 bases, and 12 bases lay in between. Germline-derived CDR1 and CDR2 are KGHSH and LQKENI. This CDR3 comprises 16 residues. CDR3 region: CASSPPVGAVTGELFF. CDR3 sequence (DNA): TGTGCCAGCTCACCACCGGTGGGGGCAGTCACCGGGGAGCTGTTTTTT.